This record covers a single T cell receptor (beta chain). Its antigen remains undetermined. Base qualities are not provided; no much larger clone lies one nucleotide away. TCRbeta CDR3 regions were amplified from genomic DNA by means of the immunoSEQ Assay, a bias-controlled multiplex PCR. The authors' analysis ran thus. Within the assay, amplification of reference gene primers was used to estimate how many nucleated cells each sample contained. Sequence reads were collapsed and filtered to measure the absolute abundance of every unique TCRbeta CDR3 rearrangement. For each sample, productive Simpson clonality was calculated as the square root of Simpson's diversity index over productive rearrangements. TCRdb limited this immuneACCESS table to in-frame rearrangements with V and J called. A share of clones is missing; checked studies link under half to unresolved V genes, and the rest is unexplained. V and J calls and clone size follow that table, whereas D and trimming were derived from the DNA. The sample records 150,000 to 200,000 clones, about 88% of which are singletons. The ten largest clones capture 6% to 7.5% of the sample.

This entry comes from a study of blood T cell repertoires in COVID-19 (dated by TCRdb to the early 2020s). For the wider study: Collaborator samples came from the United States, Italy and Spain and covered acute and convalescent phases of COVID-19. The repertoires were released in a freely available public database meant as a resource for research on the immune response to SARS-CoV-2. Samples came from the ongoing ImmuneRACE study (first 160 participants) plus 1,254 subjects from 6 global collaborators. The dataset comprised deeply sampled blood TCRbeta repertoires from subjects exposed to, actively infected with, or recovered from COVID-19. Where available, HLA class I and class II types were taken from metadata supplied by the sample provider and were not determined by assay-based typing. The prospective study material was composed of cDNA or gDNA derived from T cells, B-cell-depleted T cells, or PBMCs. A de-identified subject ID, COVID-19 status, age in years and sex were almost always included in the sample metadata.

Trimming takes 3 bases from V and 10 bases from J, and the germline ends sit 7 bases apart. Measured from the cysteine to the phenylalanine, the CDR3 is 12 residues long. Only the CDR3 DNA stays, 36 bases, in frame from base 1. CDR1 and CDR2 were assigned from the germline V gene as SGHAT and FQNNGV. The research as a whole found: How much clinical and demographic metadata was included differed by source and by participant, and the metadata was provided uncurated.

Collaborating institutions collected whole blood in K2EDTA tubes following their own protocols. For TCRbeta analysis, collaborators shipped samples as frozen whole blood, isolated PBMCs, or DNA extracted from either of those sample types. The receptor's source is an elderly woman in a cohort sampled during active or convalescent COVID-19. Sample: peripheral blood. The chain links TRBV11-2 with TRBJ1-6, with no confidently assigned D gene. This receptor has the CDR3 CASSFSGSPLHF. The bases read TGTGCCAGCAGCTTTAGCGGGTCACCCCTCCACTTT. The variable domain in full, with residues beyond the CDR3 obtained from the reference TRBV11-2 and TRBJ1-6 genes, is EAGVAQSPRYKIIEKRQSVAFWCNPISGHATLYWYQQILGQGPKLLIQFQNNGVVDDSQLPKDRFSAERLKGVDSTLKIQPAKLEDSAVYLCASSFSGSPLHFGNGTRLTVT.